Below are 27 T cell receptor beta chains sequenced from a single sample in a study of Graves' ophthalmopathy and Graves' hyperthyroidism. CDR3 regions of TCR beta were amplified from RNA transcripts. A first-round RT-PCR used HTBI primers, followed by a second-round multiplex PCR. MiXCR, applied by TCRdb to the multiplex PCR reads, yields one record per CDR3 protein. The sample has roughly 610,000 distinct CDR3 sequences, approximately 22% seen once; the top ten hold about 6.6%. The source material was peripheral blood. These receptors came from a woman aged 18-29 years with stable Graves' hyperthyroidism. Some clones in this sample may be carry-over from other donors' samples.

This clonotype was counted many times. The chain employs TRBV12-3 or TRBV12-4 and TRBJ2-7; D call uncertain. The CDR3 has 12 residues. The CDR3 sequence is CVSAPRRYEQYF. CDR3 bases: TGTGTTTCCGCACCGCGGCGTTACGAGCAGTACTTC.

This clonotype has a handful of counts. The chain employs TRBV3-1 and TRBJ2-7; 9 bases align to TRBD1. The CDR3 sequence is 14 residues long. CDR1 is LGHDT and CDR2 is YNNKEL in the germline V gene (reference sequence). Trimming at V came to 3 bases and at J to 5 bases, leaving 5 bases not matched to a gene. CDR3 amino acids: CASSQGDREHEQYF. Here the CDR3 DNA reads TGTGCCAGCAGCCAGGGGGACAGGGAACACGAGCAGTACTTC.

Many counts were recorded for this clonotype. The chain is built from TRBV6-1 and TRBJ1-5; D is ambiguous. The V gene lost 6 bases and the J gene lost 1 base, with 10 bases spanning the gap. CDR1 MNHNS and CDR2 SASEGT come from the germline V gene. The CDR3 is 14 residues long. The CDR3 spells CASRHSGSNQPQHF. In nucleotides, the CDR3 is TGTGCCAGCAGGCACAGTGGGAGCAATCAGCCCCAGCATTTT.

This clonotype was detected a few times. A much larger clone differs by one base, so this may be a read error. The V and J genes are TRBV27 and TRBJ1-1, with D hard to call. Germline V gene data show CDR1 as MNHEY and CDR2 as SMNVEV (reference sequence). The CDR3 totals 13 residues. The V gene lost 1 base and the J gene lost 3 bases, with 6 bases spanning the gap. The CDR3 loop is CASSLWADTEAFF. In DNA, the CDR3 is TGTGCCAGCAGTTTATGGGCGGACACTGAAGCTTTCTTT.

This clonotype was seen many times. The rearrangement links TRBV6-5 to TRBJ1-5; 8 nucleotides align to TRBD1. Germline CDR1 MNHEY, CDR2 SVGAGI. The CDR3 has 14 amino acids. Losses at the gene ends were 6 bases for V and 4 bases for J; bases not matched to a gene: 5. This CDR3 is CASRAWTGNQPQHF. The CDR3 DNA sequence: TGTGCCAGCAGGGCATGGACAGGGAATCAGCCCCAGCATTTT.

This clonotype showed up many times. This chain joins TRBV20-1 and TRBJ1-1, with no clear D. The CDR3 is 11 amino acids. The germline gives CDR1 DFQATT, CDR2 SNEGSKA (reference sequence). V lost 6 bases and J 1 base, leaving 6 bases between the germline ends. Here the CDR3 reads CSAWGNTEAFF. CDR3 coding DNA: TGCAGTGCGTGGGGGAACACTGAAGCTTTCTTT.

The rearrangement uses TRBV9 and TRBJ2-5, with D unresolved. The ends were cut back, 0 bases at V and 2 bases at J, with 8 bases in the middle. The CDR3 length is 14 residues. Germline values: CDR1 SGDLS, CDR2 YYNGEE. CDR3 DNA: TGTGCCAGCAGCGTAGAAAGAGGTCAAGAGACCCAGTACTTC. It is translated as CASSVERGQETQYF.

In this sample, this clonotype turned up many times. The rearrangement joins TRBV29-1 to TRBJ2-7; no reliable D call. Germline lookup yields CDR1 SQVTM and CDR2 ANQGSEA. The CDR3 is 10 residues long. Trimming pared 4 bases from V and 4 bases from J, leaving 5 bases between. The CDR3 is CSVGGYEQYF. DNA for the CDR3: TGCAGCGTTGGTGGTTACGAGCAGTACTTC.

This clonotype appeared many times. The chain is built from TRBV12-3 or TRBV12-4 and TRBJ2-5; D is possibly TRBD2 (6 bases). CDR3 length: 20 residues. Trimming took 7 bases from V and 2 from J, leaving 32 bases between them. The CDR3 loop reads CASTSFYVLRASVEQETQYF. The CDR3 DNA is TGTGCCAGCACCAGTTTCTATGTTTTGCGGGCTAGCGTCGAACAAGAGACCCAGTACTTC.

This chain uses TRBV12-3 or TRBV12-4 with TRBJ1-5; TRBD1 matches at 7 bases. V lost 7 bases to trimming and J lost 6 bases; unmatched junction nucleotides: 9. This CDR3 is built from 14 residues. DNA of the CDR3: TGTGCCAGCACCGTACAGGGGATCCCTCAGCCCCAGCATTTT. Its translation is CASTVQGIPQPQHF.

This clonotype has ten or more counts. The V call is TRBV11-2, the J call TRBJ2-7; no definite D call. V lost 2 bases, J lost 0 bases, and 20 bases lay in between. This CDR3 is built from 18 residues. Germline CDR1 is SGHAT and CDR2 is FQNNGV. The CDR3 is CASSLIGLSAYSSYEQYF. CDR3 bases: TGTGCCAGCAGCTTAATTGGTTTGAGTGCTTACAGCTCCTACGAGCAGTACTTC. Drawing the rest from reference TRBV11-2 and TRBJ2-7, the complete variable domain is EAGVAQSPRYKIIEKRQSVAFWCNPISGHATLYWYQQILGQGPKLLIQFQNNGVVDDSQLPKDRFSAERLKGVDSTLKIQPAKLEDSAVYLCASSLIGLSAYSSYEQYFGPGTRLTVT.

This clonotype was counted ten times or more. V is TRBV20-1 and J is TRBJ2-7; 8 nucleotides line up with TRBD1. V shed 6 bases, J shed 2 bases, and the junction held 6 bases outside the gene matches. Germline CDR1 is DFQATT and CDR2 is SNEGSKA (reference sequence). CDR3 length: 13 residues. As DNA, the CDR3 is TGCAGTGCACCGGACAGGGACCCCTACGAGCAGTACTTC. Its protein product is CSAPDRDPYEQYF.

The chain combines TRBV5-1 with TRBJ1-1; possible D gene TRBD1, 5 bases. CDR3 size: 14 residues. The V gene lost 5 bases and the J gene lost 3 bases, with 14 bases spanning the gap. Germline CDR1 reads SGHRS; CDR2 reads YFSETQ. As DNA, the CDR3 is TGCGCCAGCAGATACCAGACAGAAGACACTGAAGCTTTCTTT. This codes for CASRYQTEDTEAFF. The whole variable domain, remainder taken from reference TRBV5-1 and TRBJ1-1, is KAGVTQTPRYLIKTRGQQVTLSCSPISGHRSVSWYQQTPGQGLQFLFEYFSETQRNKGNFPGRFSGRQFSNSRSEMNVSTLELGDSALYLCASRYQTEDTEAFFGQGTRLTVV.

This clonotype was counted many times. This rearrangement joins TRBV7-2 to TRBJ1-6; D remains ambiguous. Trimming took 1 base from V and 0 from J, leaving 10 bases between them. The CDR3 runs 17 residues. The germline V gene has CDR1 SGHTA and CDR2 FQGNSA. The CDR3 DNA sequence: TGTGCCAGCAGCTTAGGTCGATACTTCTCCTATAATTCACCCCTCCACTTT. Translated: CASSLGRYFSYNSPLHF.

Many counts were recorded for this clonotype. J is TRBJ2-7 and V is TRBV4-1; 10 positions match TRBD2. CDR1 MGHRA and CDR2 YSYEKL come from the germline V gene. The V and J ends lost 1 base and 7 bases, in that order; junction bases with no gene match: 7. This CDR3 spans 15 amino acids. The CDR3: CASSQVSSGSEEQYF. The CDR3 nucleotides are TGCGCCAGCAGCCAAGTGTCTAGCGGGAGTGAAGAGCAGTACTTC.

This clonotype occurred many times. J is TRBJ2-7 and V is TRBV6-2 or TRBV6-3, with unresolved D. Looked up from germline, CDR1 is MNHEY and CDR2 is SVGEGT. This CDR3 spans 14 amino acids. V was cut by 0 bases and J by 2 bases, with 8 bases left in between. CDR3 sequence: CASSYSTPAYEQYF. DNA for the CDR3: TGTGCCAGCAGTTACTCGACACCAGCCTACGAGCAGTACTTC.

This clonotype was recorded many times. The CDR3 region is CASRSEGFVDYGYTF. CDR3 bases: TGTGCCAGCAGGTCCGAGGGGTTCGTCGACTATGGCTACACCTTC. V and J are TRBV6-5 and TRBJ1-2; weak D call: TRBD1 (5 bases). Germline V lookup: CDR1 MNHEY, CDR2 SVGAGI. Trimming removed 6 bases at V and 3 bases at J, with 17 bases between. This CDR3 is built from 15 residues.

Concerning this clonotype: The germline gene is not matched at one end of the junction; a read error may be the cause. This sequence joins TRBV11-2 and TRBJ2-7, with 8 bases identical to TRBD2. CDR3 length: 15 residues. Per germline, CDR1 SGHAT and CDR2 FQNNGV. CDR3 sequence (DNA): TGTGCCAGCAGAGGACTAGCTATACCCTCCTACGATCAGTACTTC. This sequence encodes CASRGLAIPSYDQYF.

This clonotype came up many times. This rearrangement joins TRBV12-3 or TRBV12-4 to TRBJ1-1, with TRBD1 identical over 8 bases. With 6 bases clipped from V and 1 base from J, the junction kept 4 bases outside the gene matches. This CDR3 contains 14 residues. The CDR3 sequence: CASRSDRANTEAFF. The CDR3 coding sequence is TGTGCCAGCAGGTCGGACAGGGCGAACACTGAAGCTTTCTTT.

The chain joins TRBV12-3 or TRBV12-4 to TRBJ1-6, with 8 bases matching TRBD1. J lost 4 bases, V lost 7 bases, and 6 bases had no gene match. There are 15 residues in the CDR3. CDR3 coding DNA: TGTGCCAGCACCCACACAGGGGGGTATAATTCACCCCTCCACTTT. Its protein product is CASTHTGGYNSPLHF.

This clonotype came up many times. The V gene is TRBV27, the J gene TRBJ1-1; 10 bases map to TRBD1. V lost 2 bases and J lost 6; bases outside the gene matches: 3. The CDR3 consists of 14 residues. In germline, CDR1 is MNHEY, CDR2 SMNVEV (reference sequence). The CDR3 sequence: CASSLRTGGSEAFF. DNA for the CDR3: TGTGCCAGCAGTTTACGGACAGGGGGTTCTGAAGCTTTCTTT.

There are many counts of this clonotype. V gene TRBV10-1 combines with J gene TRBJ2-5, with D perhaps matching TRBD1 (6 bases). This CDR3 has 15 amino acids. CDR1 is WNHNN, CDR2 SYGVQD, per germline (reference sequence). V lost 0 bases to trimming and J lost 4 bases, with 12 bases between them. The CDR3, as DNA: TGCGCCAGCAGTGAGTCGATTATGGGGGCAGAGACCCAGTACTTC. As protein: CASSESIMGAETQYF.

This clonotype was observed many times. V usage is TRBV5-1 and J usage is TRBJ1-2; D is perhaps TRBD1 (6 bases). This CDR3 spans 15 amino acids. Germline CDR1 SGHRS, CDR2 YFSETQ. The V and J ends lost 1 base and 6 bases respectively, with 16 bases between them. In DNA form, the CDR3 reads TGCGCCAGCAGCTTGATTCAGCCGGAGGGGGATGGCTACACCTTC. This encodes CASSLIQPEGDGYTF.

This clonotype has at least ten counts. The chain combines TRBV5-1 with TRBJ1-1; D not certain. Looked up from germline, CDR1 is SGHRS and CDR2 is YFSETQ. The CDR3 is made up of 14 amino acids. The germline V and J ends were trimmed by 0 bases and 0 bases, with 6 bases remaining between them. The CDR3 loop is CASSLDGLNTEAFF. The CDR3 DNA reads TGCGCCAGCAGCTTGGACGGACTGAACACTGAAGCTTTCTTT.

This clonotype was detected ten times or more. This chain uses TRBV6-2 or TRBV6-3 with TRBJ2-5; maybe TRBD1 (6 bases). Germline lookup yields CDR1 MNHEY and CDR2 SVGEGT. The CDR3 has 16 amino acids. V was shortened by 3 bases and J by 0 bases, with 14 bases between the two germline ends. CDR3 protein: CASSYDPGDDQETQYF. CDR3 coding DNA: TGTGCCAGCAGTTATGACCCAGGGGATGACCAAGAGACCCAGTACTTC.

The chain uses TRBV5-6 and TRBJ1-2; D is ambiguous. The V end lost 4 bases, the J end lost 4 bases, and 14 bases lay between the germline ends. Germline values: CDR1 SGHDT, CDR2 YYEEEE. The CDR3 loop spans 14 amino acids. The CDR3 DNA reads TGTGCCAGCAGCCGCGCCTACCGAGTCTATGGCTACACCTTC. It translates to CASSRAYRVYGYTF.

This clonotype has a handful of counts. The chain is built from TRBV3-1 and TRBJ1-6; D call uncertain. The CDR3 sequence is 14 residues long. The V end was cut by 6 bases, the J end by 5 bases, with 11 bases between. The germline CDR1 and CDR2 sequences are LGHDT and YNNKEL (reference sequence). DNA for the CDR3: TGTGCCAGCAGTCCCGACGGAGATAATTCACCCCTCCACTTT. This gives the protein CASSPDGDNSPLHF.